This T cell receptor beta chain was recovered during a study of T cell repertoires in aging, cancer and after chemotherapy. This clonotype has more than one count but fewer than ten. After removal of 5 bases from V and 1 base from J, the junction contained 2 bases not matched to a gene. This CDR3 has 14 residues. Germline V gives CDR1 MNHEY, CDR2 SMNVEV (reference sequence). Peripheral blood genomic DNA, not sorted cells or RNA, was the template. TRB rearrangements spanning V, D and J were amplified using mixed TRB-A/B primers. TCRdb re-derived calls from the multiplex PCR reads in MiXCR, one entry per CDR3 protein. The sample records around 8,600 distinct CDR3 sequences, more than 20% being singletons.

Sequencing was done on a sample of blood. This sequence originates from a human donor with a blood cancer. The donor label of this sample is uncertain. The J gene is TRBJ1-1, the V gene TRBV27, with 9 bases fitting TRBD1. CDR3 DNA: TGTGCCAGCAGTCTACAGGGGGCGAACACTGAAGCTTTCTTT. This gives the protein CASSLQGANTEAFF.